The rows below give T cell receptor beta chains drawn from one sample of a study of cytomegalovirus exposure and HLA in healthy donors. Libraries were prepared by immunoSEQ multiplex PCR; TCRdb keeps only in-frame clonotypes and omits some of them. Of 140,000 to 150,000 clones in the sample, roughly 75% were seen once. Sequences were obtained from PBMCs. These receptors all stem from a female donor in good health and CMV-seronegative. Both conserved end residues are part of each CDR3. The D gene is left open where the match is weak. Expanded clones get a size class; other rows say once, few or many, or leave the size out.

length: 15
D: NA
V: TRBV14
J: TRBJ2-3
size: once
CDR3: CASSQGQVKADTQYF
DNA: TGTGCCAGCAGCCAAGGGCAGGTAAAGGCAGATACGCAGTATTTT

length: 16
D: TRBD1
V: TRBV11-2
J: TRBJ2-5
size: NA
CDR3: CASSDSPGQGLETQYF
DNA: TGTGCCAGCAGCGATAGTCCGGGACAGGGATTAGAGACCCAGTACTTC

length: 13
D: NA
V: TRBV4-2
J: TRBJ2-1
size: NA
CDR3: CASSQAPINEQFF
DNA: TGTGCCAGCAGCCAAGCCCCAATCAATGAGCAGTTCTTC

length: 13
D: NA
V: TRBV30
J: TRBJ1-1
size: NA
CDR3: CAWSEGALFGAFF
DNA: TGTGCCTGGAGCGAGGGAGCGTTGTTTGGGGCTTTCTTT

length: 12
D: TRBD1
V: TRBV25-1
J: TRBJ2-4
size: NA
CDR3: CASSFRGNIQYF
DNA: TGTGCCAGCAGTTTCAGGGGGAACATTCAGTACTTC

length: 13
D: NA
V: TRBV5-1
J: TRBJ1-2
size: NA
CDR3: CASSLGTVYGYTF
DNA: TGCGCCAGCAGCTTGGGGACAGTCTATGGCTACACCTTC

length: 15
D: TRBD1
V: TRBV6-5
J: TRBJ2-7
size: once
CDR3: CASSRVPGQGYEQYF
DNA: TGTGCCAGCAGTCGGGTCCCGGGACAGGGCTACGAGCAGTACTTC

length: 16
D: TRBD2
V: TRBV10-3
J: TRBJ2-2
size: NA
CDR3: CAIRSGLAELTGELFF
DNA: TGTGCCATCAGATCCGGACTAGCGGAGCTCACCGGGGAGCTGTTTTTT

length: 16
D: TRBD2
V: TRBV7-9
J: TRBJ2-1
size: NA
CDR3: CASSPGTSGVDNEQFF
DNA: TGTGCCAGCAGCCCCGGGACTAGCGGGGTTGACAATGAGCAGTTCTTC

length: 16
D: NA
V: TRBV7-6
J: TRBJ1-1
size: once
CDR3: CASSLYGGRVNTEAFF
DNA: TGTGCCAGCAGCCTATACGGGGGGCGGGTGAACACTGAAGCTTTCTTT

length: 15
D: TRBD1
V: TRBV2
J: TRBJ1-2
size: NA
CDR3: CASSLDRGVGYGYPF
DNA: TGTGCCAGCAGTCTGGACAGGGGGGTGGGCTATGGCTACCCCTTC

length: 16
D: TRBD1
V: TRBV6-6
J: TRBJ1-2
size: NA
CDR3: CASSYGQGAANYGYTF
DNA: TGTGCCAGCAGTTACGGGCAGGGGGCGGCCAACTATGGCTACACCTTC

length: 12
D: NA
V: TRBV6-1
J: TRBJ1-5
size: NA
CDR3: CASSQSSQPQHF
DNA: TGTGCCAGCAGTCAATCTAGTCAGCCCCAGCATTTT

length: 15
D: NA
V: TRBV2
J: TRBJ1-1
size: NA
CDR3: CASSEVAVPNTEAFF
DNA: TGTGCCAGCAGTGAAGTAGCGGTCCCGAACACTGAAGCTTTCTTT

length: 13
D: NA
V: TRBV7-9
J: TRBJ1-2
size: NA
CDR3: CASRSDSFYGYTF
DNA: TGTGCCAGCAGGTCCGACAGCTTCTATGGCTACACCTTC

length: 14
D: NA
V: TRBV7-9
J: TRBJ2-2
size: NA
CDR3: CASSLTGATGELFF
DNA: TGTGCCAGCAGCTTAACGGGAGCCACCGGGGAGCTGTTTTTT

length: 13
D: TRBD1
V: TRBV10-2
J: TRBJ1-1
size: few
CDR3: CASRDRLNTEAFF
DNA: TGCGCCAGCCGGGACAGACTGAACACTGAAGCTTTCTTT

length: 12
D: NA
V: TRBV7-9
J: TRBJ1-3
size: NA
CDR3: CASEGNGNTIYF
DNA: TGTGCCAGCGAGGGTAACGGAAACACCATATATTTT

length: 17
D: TRBD1
V: TRBV5-6
J: TRBJ1-2
size: NA
CDR3: CASSSSLQGASDYGYTF
DNA: TGTGCCAGCAGCTCCAGCCTACAGGGGGCGTCCGACTATGGCTACACCTTC

length: 16
D: NA
V: TRBV4-2
J: TRBJ1-3
size: once
CDR3: CASSQDGGGSGNTIYF
DNA: TGTGCCAGCAGCCAAGACGGGGGTGGGTCTGGAAACACCATATATTTT

length: 13
D: NA
V: TRBV19
J: TRBJ1-1
size: NA
CDR3: CASMNSLRTEAFF
DNA: TGTGCCAGTATGAACAGCCTTCGCACTGAAGCTTTCTTT

length: 15
D: NA
V: TRBV6-5
J: TRBJ1-6
size: NA
CDR3: CASSRGKGYNSPLHF
DNA: TGTGCCAGCAGTCGAGGGAAGGGCTATAATTCACCCCTCCACTTT

length: 10
D: TRBD1
V: TRBV5-3
J: TRBJ2-7
size: few
CDR3: CARPGGEQYF
DNA: TGTGCCAGACCAGGGGGCGAGCAGTACTTC

length: 15
D: TRBD2
V: TRBV19
J: TRBJ2-3
size: NA
CDR3: CASSNSGRVADTQYF
DNA: TGTGCCAGTAGTAATAGCGGGAGAGTTGCAGATACGCAGTATTTT

length: 14
D: TRBD1
V: TRBV30
J: TRBJ2-1
size: NA
CDR3: CAWSTGTGANEQFF
DNA: TGTGCCTGGAGTACCGGGACAGGGGCGAATGAGCAGTTCTTC

length: 15
D: TRBD1
V: TRBV6-5
J: TRBJ2-5
size: NA
CDR3: CASRLRQGARETQYF
DNA: TGTGCCAGCAGACTCCGACAGGGGGCGAGGGAGACCCAGTACTTC

length: 18
D: NA
V: TRBV18
J: TRBJ1-1
size: NA
CDR3: CASSPLRRGQRMNTEAFF
DNA: TGTGCCAGCTCACCACTCCGAAGAGGACAGAGAATGAACACTGAAGCTTTCTTT

length: 16
D: TRBD1
V: TRBV10-3
J: TRBJ2-2
size: NA
CDR3: CAISGTRDRGRGELFF
DNA: TGTGCCATCAGTGGGACTCGGGACAGGGGGCGCGGGGAGCTGTTTTTT

length: 12
D: NA
V: TRBV7-9
J: TRBJ2-7
size: NA
CDR3: CASSIHPSEQYF
DNA: TGTGCCAGCAGCATACACCCAAGCGAGCAGTACTTC

length: 14
D: TRBD1
V: TRBV19
J: TRBJ1-2
size: NA
CDR3: CASSTGTGGYGYTF
DNA: TGTGCCAGTAGTACTGGGACAGGGGGATATGGCTACACCTTC

length: 15
D: TRBD1
V: TRBV7-3
J: TRBJ2-5
size: NA
CDR3: CASRIQGARQETQYF
DNA: TGTGCCAGCAGGATACAGGGGGCGCGGCAAGAGACCCAGTACTTC

length: 14
D: NA
V: TRBV27
J: TRBJ1-4
size: NA
CDR3: CASSPYLGNEKLFF
DNA: TGTGCCAGCAGTCCGTACCTAGGTAATGAAAAACTGTTTTTT

length: 15
D: TRBD1
V: TRBV4-1
J: TRBJ2-7
size: few
CDR3: CASSQGTGGTYEQYF
DNA: TGCGCCAGCAGCCAAGGGACAGGGGGCACTTACGAGCAGTACTTC

length: 14
D: NA
V: TRBV11-2
J: TRBJ1-4
size: NA
CDR3: CASSPIKGREKLFF
DNA: TGTGCCAGCAGCCCGATTAAGGGGCGTGAAAAACTGTTTTTT

length: 16
D: TRBD2
V: TRBV27
J: TRBJ2-1
size: NA
CDR3: CASSHLGTSGWGGQFF
DNA: TGTGCCAGCAGTCACCTAGGGACTAGCGGGTGGGGCGGGCAGTTCTTC

length: 15
D: NA
V: TRBV5-5
J: TRBJ2-7
size: NA
CDR3: CASSLEGLLSYEQYF
DNA: TGTGCCAGCAGCTTGGAGGGACTCCTTTCCTACGAGCAGTACTTC

length: 15
D: TRBD1
V: TRBV18
J: TRBJ1-4
size: NA
CDR3: CASSEQGATNEKLFF
DNA: TGTGCCAGCTCAGAACAGGGGGCGACTAATGAAAAACTGTTTTTT

length: 14
D: TRBD1
V: TRBV19
J: TRBJ2-7
size: NA
CDR3: CASSVGTGVYEQYF
DNA: TGTGCCAGTAGTGTCGGGACAGGGGTCTACGAGCAGTACTTC

length: 17
D: NA
V: TRBV28
J: TRBJ1-5
size: once
CDR3: CASSSLGGTTGNQPQHF
DNA: TGTGCCAGCAGTTCCCTTGGAGGGACCACTGGCAATCAGCCCCAGCATTTT

length: 15
D: NA
V: TRBV5-1
J: TRBJ2-5
size: NA
CDR3: CASSPGTSYQETQYF
DNA: TGCGCCAGCAGCCCCGGGACTTCGTACCAAGAGACCCAGTACTTC

length: 14
D: NA
V: TRBV5-8
J: TRBJ1-6
size: NA
CDR3: CASSLDRYNSPLHF
DNA: TGTGCCAGCAGCTTGGACAGATACAACTCACCCCTCCACTTT

length: 16
D: TRBD2
V: TRBV7-8
J: TRBJ2-3
size: few
CDR3: CASSLVAGGNTDTQYF
DNA: TGTGCCAGCAGCTTAGTAGCGGGGGGGAACACAGATACGCAGTATTTT

length: 16
D: TRBD1
V: TRBV5-1
J: TRBJ2-7
size: few
CDR3: CASSLSGQGSSYEQYF
DNA: TGCGCCAGCAGCTTGTCAGGACAGGGAAGCTCCTACGAGCAGTACTTC